The entry that follows covers one T cell receptor beta chain sequence. Its antigen is as yet unknown. CDR3 length: 14 residues. Looked up from germline, CDR1 is MNHEY and CDR2 is SMNVEV (reference sequence). With 5 bases clipped from V and 4 bases from J, the junction kept 7 bases outside the gene matches. The data originate from a study of cytomegalovirus exposure and HLA in healthy donors. Study details: The 120 or so validation repertoires and the approximately 640 first-cohort repertoires shared a platform, a later analysis reported. Study outcomes and limitations: In the roughly 120 validation repertoires, a later analysis found that first-cohort TCR clusters tended to co-occur. Reports credit the classifier with highly specific, highly sensitive diagnosis of cytomegalovirus status. Three chains linked to CMV were shown in vitro to be specific for CMV antigens.

Repertoires were generated with immunoSEQ multiplex PCR, while TCRdb's copy carries only in-frame clones and drops some. The table has 170,000 or so clones, 80% to 85% seen once; the top ten hold 2.8%. This sequence originates from a woman under 30 in good health and CMV-seropositive. The sample consisted of PBMCs. This chain connects TRBV27 to TRBJ1-2; 7 bases align to TRBD1. CDR3 region: CASSRDRAGYGYTF. The CDR3 bases are TGTGCCAGCAGTCGGGACAGAGCTGGCTATGGCTACACCTTC.